The source of this T cell receptor (beta chain) is a study of CD8+ T cells in alopecia areata. About the research overall: Those patients who were treated received oral tofacitinib, which was given at 5 to 10 mg twice daily for moderate-to-severe alopecia areata. Tofacitinib lasted 6 to 18 months, then 6 months off drug. General study points: It was lesional scalp, especially alopecia totalis/universalis, that showed higher clonality than normal scalp.

After isolation, RNA underwent reverse transcription to generate cDNA as the sequencing template. Data came from immunoSEQ multiplex PCR; TCRdb stores just in-frame clones and leaves some out. The table shows about 180,000 clones, with 50% to 75% occurring only once. The V gene lost 2 bases and the J gene lost 3 bases, with 11 bases spanning the gap. Looked up from germline, CDR1 is GTSNPN and CDR2 is SVGIG (reference sequence). The CDR3 length is 13 residues. Of note for this clone: Its antigen is not known.

The sequence derives from a human donor with alopecia areata. This chain connects TRBV30 to TRBJ2-7; D is ambiguous. Sequencing was performed on CD4+ T cells sorted from blood, taken at week 0. The CDR3 loop is CAWSSWVGYEQYF. DNA for the CDR3: TGTGCCTGGAGTAGCTGGGTGGGCTACGAGCAGTACTTC.